The entry that follows covers one TCR beta chain sequence. The target antigen is unknown. This entry is derived from a study of cytomegalovirus exposure and HLA in healthy donors. Study-wide findings and caveats: TCR beta chains numbering more than 150 were designated cytomegalovirus-associated. Published work reported that the classifier diagnosed cytomegalovirus status with high specificity and sensitivity.

Method: immunoSEQ multiplex PCR; TCRdb's copy keeps in-frame clones and lacks some. The table lists 130,000 or so clones, about 90% of them singletons. Germline loops: CDR1 MNHEY, CDR2 SMNVEV (reference sequence). This CDR3 region has 14 residues. V lost 3 bases, J lost 8 bases, and 6 bases stayed unmatched. The genes are TRBV27 and TRBJ1-4; the match to TRBD1 covers 7 bases. This receptor was identified in a woman aged 18 to 35 in good health and CMV-seronegative. The sample consisted of PBMCs. The CDR3 nucleotides read TGTGCCAGCAGTTTCAGGACAGGTACCGAAAAACTGTTTTTT. Its translation is CASSFRTGTEKLFF.